These 25 T cell receptor beta chains share one sample of origin, sequenced in a study of blood T cell repertoires in COVID-19. The assay was immunoSEQ multiplex PCR, and TCRdb's table has in-frame clones only and misses some. Of about 140,000 clones in the sample, more than 75% were seen once. The sequenced sample consisted of PBMCs or T cells enriched from blood (not recorded which). The receptors shown here come from a man aged 55 to 70 who had recovered from COVID-19.

The V call is TRBV15, the J call TRBJ2-1; D is unclear. The V gene lost 5 bases and the J gene lost 8 bases, with 7 bases spanning the gap. The CDR3 is 11 amino acids. Germline-derived CDR1 and CDR2 are LNHNV and YYDKDF (reference sequence). The CDR3 is CATSQSYEQFF. The CDR3 DNA reads as TGTGCCACCAGCCAGTCCTATGAGCAGTTCTTC.

V gene TRBV19 combines with J gene TRBJ2-7, with 13 bases matching TRBD2. CDR3 length equals 14 residues. J lost 4 bases, V lost 5 bases, and 2 bases had no gene match. CDR1 is LNHDA and CDR2 is SQIVND in the germline V gene (reference sequence). CDR3 in amino acids: CASSGLAGDYEQYF. The CDR3 nucleotides are TGTGCCAGTAGTGGACTAGCGGGGGATTACGAGCAGTACTTC.

CDR3 coding DNA: TGTGCCAGCAGTACCTCAATTGGTTTGGCCCATGAGCAGTTCTTC. Its protein product is CASSTSIGLAHEQFF. The rearrangement uses TRBV6-2 or TRBV6-3 and TRBJ2-1; D gene uncertain. The CDR3 is 15 amino acids. Per the germline V gene, CDR1 is MNHEY and CDR2 is SVGEGT. Trimming removed 5 bases at V and 8 bases at J, with 19 bases between.

V is TRBV7-8 and J is TRBJ1-6; 7 nucleotides agree with TRBD1. CDR1 and CDR2 (germline): SGHVS, FQNEAQ. Unmatched junction bases numbered 8, after V lost 8 bases and J lost 10 bases. The CDR3 sequence is 13 residues long. Here the CDR3 reads CASRDRVQSPLHF. DNA of the CDR3: TGTGCCAGCCGCGACAGGGTCCAGTCACCCCTCCACTTT.

The V call is TRBV7-9, the J call TRBJ1-1; no firm D call. V lost 5 bases, J lost 4 bases, and 8 bases lay in between. CDR1 SEHNR and CDR2 FQNEAQ come from the germline V gene (reference sequence). The CDR3 totals 12 residues. The CDR3 reads CASSVRSTEAFF. The CDR3 DNA reads TGTGCCAGCAGCGTTCGGTCCACTGAAGCTTTCTTT.

CDR3 sequence reads: CASSPGLNSPLHF. The CDR3 region has the DNA TGTGCCAGCTCACCGGGACTGAATTCACCCCTCCACTTT. V usage is TRBV18 and J usage is TRBJ1-6, with D possibly being TRBD1 (5 bases). The germline V and J ends were trimmed by 3 bases and 7 bases, with 7 bases remaining between them. This CDR3 has 13 residues. Germline V gene sequence: CDR1 KGHSH, CDR2 LQKENI.

This chain uses TRBV7-8 with TRBJ1-4, with 8 bases matching TRBD1. Germline CDR1 SGHVS, CDR2 FQNEAQ. V trimming: 6 bases; J trimming: 7 bases; junction bases outside the gene matches: 7. The CDR3 has 14 amino acids. The CDR3 DNA reads TGTGCCAGCAGTCAACAGGGACAGGTTGAAAAACTGTTTTTT. It yields the protein CASSQQGQVEKLFF. Based on the CDR3 plus reference TRBV7-8 and TRBJ1-4, the full variable domain is GAGVSQSPRYKVAKRGQDVALRCDPISGHVSLFWYQQALGQGPEFLTYFQNEAQLDKSGLPSDRFFAERPEGSVSTLKIQRTQQEDSAVYLCASSQQGQVEKLFFGSGTQLSVL.

V gene TRBV5-4 combines with J gene TRBJ1-6; D gene unclear. V lost 0 bases and J lost 9, with 10 bases in between. Germline-derived CDR1 and CDR2 are SGHNT and YYREEE (reference sequence). The CDR3 is made up of 14 amino acids. The CDR3, as DNA: TGTGCCAGCAGCTTGGCCGGGGTTAGTTCACCCCTCCACTTT. This translates into CASSLAGVSSPLHF.

The chain is built from TRBV6-5 and TRBJ1-2; D gene ambiguous. There are 16 residues in the CDR3. Germline-derived CDR1 and CDR2 are MNHEY and SVGAGI. V lost 0 bases and J lost 2, with 13 bases in between. The CDR3 coding sequence is TGTGCCAGCAGTTACTCGATCGGCAGGTCGAACTATGGCTACACCTTC. This translates into CASSYSIGRSNYGYTF.

There are a few counts of this clone. CDR3 sequence: CASSPTAETTDTQYF. For the CDR3, the DNA is TGTGCCAGCAGTCCCACAGCGGAGACCACAGATACGCAGTATTTT. The J gene is TRBJ2-3, the V gene TRBV28; possibly TRBD2 for D (5 bases). From germline, CDR1 is MDHEN and CDR2 SYDVKM. The CDR3 sequence is 15 residues long. The V end was cut by 5 bases, the J end by 2 bases, with 14 bases between. Using reference TRBV28 and TRBJ2-3 for the parts outside the CDR3, the full variable domain is DVKVTQSSRYLVKRTGEKVFLECVQDMDHENMFWYRQDPGLGLRLIYFSYDVKMKEKGDIPEGYSVSREKKERFSLILESASTNQTSMYLCASSPTAETTDTQYFGPGTRLTVL.

CDR3 protein: CASSEAGQGAGYTF. The CDR3 coding sequence is TGTGCCAGCAGTGAAGCGGGGCAGGGTGCTGGCTACACCTTC. The V call is TRBV2, the J call TRBJ1-2; tentative D call: TRBD1 (5 bases). Deletions cut 0 bases from V and 7 bases from J, with 12 bases between. Per germline, CDR1 SNHLY and CDR2 FYNNEI. The CDR3 runs 14 residues. The complete variable domain, with remaining parts taken from reference TRBV2 and TRBJ1-2, reads EPEVTQTPSHQVTQMGQEVILRCVPISNHLYFYWYRQILGQKVEFLVSFYNNEISEKSEIFDDQFSVERPDGSNFTLKIRSTKLEDSAMYFCASSEAGQGAGYTFGSGTRLTVV.

The chain couples TRBV7-8 to TRBJ2-7, with D possibly matching TRBD2 (5 bases). V lost 1 base and J 2 bases, leaving 15 bases between the germline ends. CDR1 and CDR2 (germline): SGHVS, FQNEAQ. The CDR3 length is 16 residues. CDR3 amino acids: CASSLDFGVGPYEQYF. The CDR3 DNA reads as TGTGCCAGCAGCTTAGATTTCGGGGTCGGCCCCTACGAGCAGTACTTC.

This chain uses TRBV7-3 with TRBJ2-5; the D is unclear. This CDR3 region has 10 residues. Trimming shortened V by 6 bases and J by 13 bases, and 12 bases separated the two germline ends. The germline V gene has CDR1 SGHTA and CDR2 FQGTGA. CDR3 sequence (DNA): TGTGCCAGCAGTAACACTAACGGGTACTTC. It encodes CASSNTNGYF.

This chain joins TRBV9 and TRBJ2-3, with 8 bases fitting TRBD2. The V segment lost 3 bases and the J segment 1 base; nucleotides outside the gene matches: 1. This CDR3 is built from 14 residues. From germline, CDR1 is SGDLS and CDR2 YYNGEE. CDR3 sequence: CASSGSGGTDTQYF. The CDR3 DNA sequence: TGTGCCAGCAGCGGTAGCGGGGGCACAGATACGCAGTATTTT.

The chain joins TRBV19 to TRBJ1-2; TRBD1 might be the D (6 bases). CDR1 is LNHDA, CDR2 SQIVND, per germline (reference sequence). The CDR3 is 12 amino acids. V was trimmed by 10 bases and J by 5 bases, leaving 14 bases between them. The chain's CDR3 is CATWGGAYGYTF. CDR3 sequence (DNA): TGTGCCACCTGGGGGGGCGCTTATGGCTACACCTTC.

The chain joins TRBV11-2 to TRBJ2-1, with 7 bases lining up with TRBD1. The CDR3 totals 16 residues. The V gene end was trimmed by 1 base and the J gene end by 7 bases; junction bases not matched to a gene: 10. Germline V gene sequence: CDR1 SGHAT, CDR2 FQNNGV. CDR3 protein: CASSLVSLGRGNEQFF. As DNA, the CDR3 is TGTGCCAGCAGCTTAGTGTCTTTGGGCAGGGGGAATGAGCAGTTCTTC. The entire variable domain, with the rest obtained from reference TRBV11-2 and TRBJ2-1, is as follows: EAGVAQSPRYKIIEKRQSVAFWCNPISGHATLYWYQQILGQGPKLLIQFQNNGVVDDSQLPKDRFSAERLKGVDSTLKIQPAKLEDSAVYLCASSLVSLGRGNEQFFGPGTRLTVL.

The chain joins TRBV27 to TRBJ1-1; 8 bases fit TRBD1. V shed 6 bases and J 6 bases; nucleotides not matched to a gene: 6. The V gene's germline CDR1 is MNHEY and CDR2 SMNVEV (reference sequence). The CDR3 has 13 amino acids. The CDR3 here is CASRRTGIAEAFF. In DNA form, the CDR3 reads TGTGCCAGCAGGAGGACAGGGATCGCTGAAGCTTTCTTT.

The rearrangement links TRBV4-1 to TRBJ1-1; a weak D match, TRBD1 (5 bases). Germline V gene lookup returns CDR1 MGHRA and CDR2 YSYEKL. V lost 4 bases and J 4 bases, leaving 10 bases between the germline ends. The CDR3 length is 13 residues. The CDR3 bases are TGCGCCAGCAGCCCGGCCACAGGCACTGAAGCTTTCTTT. Its translation: CASSPATGTEAFF.

The chain joins TRBV28 to TRBJ1-4; TRBD1 matches 8 bases. The germline V gene encodes CDR1 MDHEN and CDR2 SYDVKM. Trimming at V came to 7 bases and at J to 3 bases, leaving 1 base not matched to a gene. The CDR3 has 13 residues. CDR3 sequence (DNA): TGTGCCAGCAAGGGACAGGCTAATGAAAAACTGTTTTTT. Protein: CASKGQANEKLFF.

The V gene is TRBV11-1, the J gene TRBJ1-1, with 7 bases that match TRBD1. Germline CDR1 and CDR2: SGHAT and FQDESV (reference sequence). The CDR3 loop spans 14 amino acids. V shed 3 bases, J shed 5 bases, and the junction held 6 bases outside the gene matches. CDR3 sequence: CASSFPGGRTEAFF. For the CDR3, the DNA is TGTGCCAGCAGCTTCCCAGGGGGGCGGACTGAAGCTTTCTTT.

This clone was observed a few times. This rearrangement joins TRBV29-1 to TRBJ2-7; a possible D gene is TRBD1 (5 bases). The CDR3 extends over 11 amino acids. V lost 3 bases and J lost 3, with 6 bases in between. Looked up from germline, CDR1 is SQVTM and CDR2 is ANQGSEA. Here the CDR3 reads CSVDDSYEQYF. The CDR3 nucleotides read TGCAGCGTTGACGACAGCTACGAGCAGTACTTC.

In its sample, this clone was seen once. The V and J genes are TRBV28 and TRBJ1-5; 7 nucleotides agree with TRBD1. This CDR3 is 17 amino acids long. V trimming: 5 bases; J trimming: 1 base; junction bases outside the gene matches: 11. From germline, CDR1 is MDHEN and CDR2 SYDVKM. The CDR3 sequence is CASSKIVQGLSNQPQHF. CDR3 nucleotides: TGTGCCAGCAGTAAGATAGTACAGGGGCTCAGCAATCAGCCCCAGCATTTT.

This clone was found a few times. V is TRBV6-4 and J is TRBJ1-1, with 7 nucleotides matching TRBD1. V dropped 6 bases and J dropped 1; count of bases not matched to a gene: 5. The V gene's germline CDR1 is MRHNA and CDR2 SNTAGT. The CDR3 is 14 amino acids. The CDR3 loop reads CASRTGAANTEAFF. CDR3 sequence (DNA): TGTGCCAGCAGAACAGGGGCCGCGAACACTGAAGCTTTCTTT.

The chain combines TRBV28 with TRBJ2-7; no clear D gene. The CDR3 has 15 residues. Germline CDR1 reads MDHEN; CDR2 reads SYDVKM. The V and J ends lost 1 base and 5 bases respectively, with 15 bases between them. The CDR3 DNA is TGTGCCAGCAGTTTATCAAAGAGTCCGCGGAACGAGCAGTACTTC. Its translation is CASSLSKSPRNEQYF.

The rearrangement joins TRBV13 to TRBJ2-7; D is ambiguous. The CDR3 consists of 12 residues. Looked up from germline, CDR1 is PRHDT and CDR2 is FYEKMQ (reference sequence). With 5 bases removed from V and 7 bases from J, the gap between germline ends came to 12 bases. The CDR3 loop reads CASSDRSREQYF. Written as DNA, the CDR3 is TGTGCCAGCAGCGACCGCTCTAGAGAGCAGTACTTC.